The rows below give T cell receptor beta chains drawn from one sample of a study of T cells in Graves' hyperthyroidism and ophthalmopathy. TCRdb ran MiXCR on the multiplex PCR reads and lists one entry per CDR3 protein. Of over 250,000 distinct CDR3 sequences listed, about a sixth are singletons. Sequencing used blood. These receptors all come from a woman between 55 and 75 years old with Graves' ophthalmopathy. Each CDR3 is given with its conserved first and last residue. Each record gives: clone size, V gene, J gene, CDR3 length, D gene, CDR3 DNA, CDR3 protein. The D gene is left open where the match is weak. The size entry is marked missing in some rows and otherwise reads once, few, many or a size class.

clone size: NA; V gene: TRBV7-9; J gene: TRBJ1-4; CDR3 length: 13; D gene: NA; CDR3 DNA: TGTGCCAGCAGCGTGGCGGCAGCTGAAAAACTGTTTTTT; CDR3 protein: CASSVAAAEKLFF
clone size: NA; V gene: TRBV6-2/TRBV6-3; J gene: TRBJ1-3; CDR3 length: 16; D gene: NA; CDR3 DNA: TGTGCCAGCAGTGAGGCAGCAATAAGCTCTGGAAACACCATATATTTT; CDR3 protein: CASSEAAISSGNTIYF
clone size: NA; V gene: TRBV4-2; J gene: TRBJ2-3; CDR3 length: 18; D gene: TRBD1; CDR3 DNA: TGTGCCAGCAGCCAAGGTGGGACAGGGGGCTTCCGCACAGATACGCAGTATTTT; CDR3 protein: CASSQGGTGGFRTDTQYF
clone size: NA; V gene: TRBV9; J gene: TRBJ2-7; CDR3 length: 15; D gene: TRBD2; CDR3 DNA: TGTGCCAGCAGCGTAGAGGGGCTAGCGGGATCCGAGCAGTACTTC; CDR3 protein: CASSVEGLAGSEQYF
clone size: many; V gene: TRBV7-2; J gene: TRBJ2-7; CDR3 length: 15; D gene: NA; CDR3 DNA: TGTGCCAGCACCTTGGGTGGGGACACCTCCTACGAGCAGTACTTC; CDR3 protein: CASTLGGDTSYEQYF
clone size: few; V gene: TRBV6-5; J gene: TRBJ2-7; CDR3 length: 16; D gene: NA; CDR3 DNA: TGTGCCAGCAGTTACGGAGGGTCCGACACCTTGACGAAGCAGTACTTC; CDR3 protein: CASSYGGSDTLTKQYF
clone size: few; V gene: TRBV6-1; J gene: TRBJ1-1; CDR3 length: 14; D gene: TRBD1; CDR3 DNA: TGTGCCAGCAGCAAGGACAGGGAACTCGCTGAAGCTTTCTTT; CDR3 protein: CASSKDRELAEAFF
clone size: NA; V gene: TRBV3-2; J gene: TRBJ2-7; CDR3 length: 15; D gene: NA; CDR3 DNA: TGTGCCAGCAGCCAAGACATCGGGAGCTCCTACGAGCAGTACTTC; CDR3 protein: CASSQDIGSSYEQYF
clone size: many; V gene: TRBV7-9; J gene: TRBJ2-1; CDR3 length: 15; D gene: NA; CDR3 DNA: TGTGCCAGCAGCATGGGCAGGAGCCCCTACAATGAGCAGTTCTTC; CDR3 protein: CASSMGRSPYNEQFF
clone size: NA; V gene: TRBV20-1; J gene: TRBJ2-1; CDR3 length: 11; D gene: NA; CDR3 DNA: TGCAGTGCTAGTCCGAACAATGAGCAGTTCTTC; CDR3 protein: CSASPNNEQFF
clone size: NA; V gene: TRBV29-1; J gene: TRBJ2-1; CDR3 length: 15; D gene: NA; CDR3 DNA: TGCAGCGTTGAAGCCGGGAGCGGTCCCTACAATGAGCAGTTCTTC; CDR3 protein: CSVEAGSGPYNEQFF
clone size: many; V gene: TRBV7-2; J gene: TRBJ2-5; CDR3 length: 16; D gene: TRBD1; CDR3 DNA: TGTGCCAGCAGCCCTCGGACAGGGGGGCGGCAAGAGACCCAGTACTTC; CDR3 protein: CASSPRTGGRQETQYF
clone size: NA; V gene: TRBV29-1; J gene: TRBJ2-2; CDR3 length: 12; D gene: NA; CDR3 DNA: TGCAGCGTTGCTGGGGCGGGCGGGGAGCTGTTTTTT; CDR3 protein: CSVAGAGGELFF
clone size: many; V gene: TRBV5-1; J gene: TRBJ2-1; CDR3 length: 16; D gene: TRBD2; CDR3 DNA: TGCGCCAGCAGCTTGCGTCAGCGGGGGGGCCTAAATGAGCAGTTCTTC; CDR3 protein: CASSLRQRGGLNEQFF
clone size: many; V gene: TRBV7-8; J gene: TRBJ2-1; CDR3 length: 20; D gene: TRBD2; CDR3 DNA: TGTGCCAGCAGCGTCCGCGGCGGGGGGCGGGGAAACGTGGTTGCGGATGAGCAGTTCTTC; CDR3 protein: CASSVRGGGRGNVVADEQFF
clone size: many; V gene: TRBV5-1; J gene: TRBJ2-7; CDR3 length: 16; D gene: TRBD1; CDR3 DNA: TGCGCCAGCAGCCAAATTCCCGGGACAGGGGGCAACGAGCAGTACTTC; CDR3 protein: CASSQIPGTGGNEQYF
clone size: many; V gene: TRBV7-9; J gene: TRBJ1-4; CDR3 length: 15; D gene: NA; CDR3 DNA: TGTGCCAGCAGCTTAGAGGTGGCAGGGGACGAAAAACTGTTTTTT; CDR3 protein: CASSLEVAGDEKLFF
clone size: few; V gene: TRBV7-3; J gene: TRBJ2-2; CDR3 length: 17; D gene: TRBD1; CDR3 DNA: TGTGCCAGCAGCTTAACGGCCCAGGGGGCGAACACCGGGGAGCTGTTTTTT; CDR3 protein: CASSLTAQGANTGELFF
clone size: NA; V gene: TRBV5-8; J gene: TRBJ2-5; CDR3 length: 12; D gene: TRBD1; CDR3 DNA: TGTGCCCGTCGAGGACAGGGGGTTTCCCAGTACTTC; CDR3 protein: CARRGQGVSQYF
clone size: few; V gene: TRBV10-3; J gene: TRBJ2-3; CDR3 length: 14; D gene: TRBD2; CDR3 DNA: TGTGCCACCTTGACTAGCGGGGGGACAGATACGCAGTATTTT; CDR3 protein: CATLTSGGTDTQYF
clone size: many; V gene: TRBV27; J gene: TRBJ2-1; CDR3 length: 15; D gene: NA; CDR3 DNA: TGTGCCAGCAGTTCCAAGGGCCTTCCCCACAATGAGCAGTTCTTC; CDR3 protein: CASSSKGLPHNEQFF
clone size: few; V gene: TRBV7-8; J gene: TRBJ1-4; CDR3 length: 15; D gene: NA; CDR3 DNA: TGTGCCAGCAGCGTCGACGGTGCAACTAATGAAAAACTGTTTTTT; CDR3 protein: CASSVDGATNEKLFF
clone size: NA; V gene: TRBV11-2; J gene: TRBJ2-1; CDR3 length: 15; D gene: NA; CDR3 DNA: TGTGCCAGCAGCTTAGATCGAGTTAAGACCAGCTCGGAGTTCTTC; CDR3 protein: CASSLDRVKTSSEFF
clone size: NA; V gene: TRBV6-1; J gene: TRBJ2-2; CDR3 length: 15; D gene: NA; CDR3 DNA: TGTGCCAGCAGCCGCCTAAAGGGGAACACCGGGGAGCTGTTTTTT; CDR3 protein: CASSRLKGNTGELFF
clone size: many; V gene: TRBV20-1; J gene: TRBJ2-1; CDR3 length: 15; D gene: TRBD2; CDR3 DNA: TGCAGTGCCCCAGCGGGGGGTAGCTCCTACAATGAGCAGTTCTTC; CDR3 protein: CSAPAGGSSYNEQFF
clone size: few; V gene: TRBV20-1; J gene: TRBJ1-2; CDR3 length: 14; D gene: TRBD1; CDR3 DNA: TGCAGTGCTAGAAAACAGGGGGCGTTTTATGGCTACACCTTC; CDR3 protein: CSARKQGAFYGYTF
clone size: few; V gene: TRBV9; J gene: TRBJ2-5; CDR3 length: 15; D gene: NA; CDR3 DNA: TGTGCCAGCAGCCCCAGCGTCAGGAGGGGAGAGACCCAGTACTTC; CDR3 protein: CASSPSVRRGETQYF
clone size: many; V gene: TRBV5-1; J gene: TRBJ1-2; CDR3 length: 17; D gene: NA; CDR3 DNA: TGCGCCAGCAGCACGGACGGGGGTGCATCGATAAGCTATGGCTACACCTTC; CDR3 protein: CASSTDGGASISYGYTF
clone size: few; V gene: TRBV19; J gene: TRBJ2-7; CDR3 length: 14; D gene: NA; CDR3 DNA: TGTGCCAGTAGTATTTTAGGCGCTAACTACGAGCAGTACTTC; CDR3 protein: CASSILGANYEQYF
clone size: few; V gene: TRBV5-1; J gene: TRBJ2-2; CDR3 length: 16; D gene: TRBD1; CDR3 DNA: TGCGCCAGCAGCCCAGGGGGCCGCGAGAACACCGGGGAGCTGTTTTTT; CDR3 protein: CASSPGGRENTGELFF
clone size: NA; V gene: TRBV20-1; J gene: TRBJ2-7; CDR3 length: 17; D gene: TRBD2; CDR3 DNA: TGCAGTGCTAGACCGGGACTAGCGGGGGGGTTTACCTACGAGCAGTACTTC; CDR3 protein: CSARPGLAGGFTYEQYF
clone size: many; V gene: TRBV5-4; J gene: TRBJ1-2; CDR3 length: 13; D gene: NA; CDR3 DNA: TGTGCCAGCAGCTCAAGATTCAGGGTGGGCTACACCTTC; CDR3 protein: CASSSRFRVGYTF
clone size: NA; V gene: TRBV7-9; J gene: TRBJ1-4; CDR3 length: 16; D gene: NA; CDR3 DNA: TGTGCCAGTTCCGGGAGAACTTCTCGGGATTGGGAAAAACTGTTTTTT; CDR3 protein: CASSGRTSRDWEKLFF
clone size: NA; V gene: TRBV24-1; J gene: TRBJ2-2; CDR3 length: 17; D gene: NA; CDR3 DNA: TGTGCCACCAGTGATTCGAGTCAGGGGGGAAACACCGGGGAGCTGTTTTTT; CDR3 protein: CATSDSSQGGNTGELFF
clone size: many; V gene: TRBV2; J gene: TRBJ2-7; CDR3 length: 14; D gene: NA; CDR3 DNA: TGTGCCAGCAGTGTGGGTGGGACCGCGAACGAGCAGTACTTC; CDR3 protein: CASSVGGTANEQYF